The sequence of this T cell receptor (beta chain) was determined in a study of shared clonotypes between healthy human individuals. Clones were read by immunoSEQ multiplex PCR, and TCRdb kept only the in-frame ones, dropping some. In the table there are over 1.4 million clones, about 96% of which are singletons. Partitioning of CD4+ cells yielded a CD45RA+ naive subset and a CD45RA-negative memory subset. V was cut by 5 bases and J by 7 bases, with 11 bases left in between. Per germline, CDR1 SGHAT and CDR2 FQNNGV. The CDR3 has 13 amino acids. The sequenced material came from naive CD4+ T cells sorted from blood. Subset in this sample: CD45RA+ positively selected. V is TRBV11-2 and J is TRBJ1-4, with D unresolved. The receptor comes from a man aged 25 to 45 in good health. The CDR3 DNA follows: TGTGCCAGCAGCCCCGCACCAATTGAAAAACTGTTTTTT. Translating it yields CASSPAPIEKLFF.